This T cell receptor (beta chain) comes out of a study of early T cells in non-severe SARS-CoV-2 infection. This clonotype was detected a few times. Looked up from germline, CDR1 is SEHNR and CDR2 is FQNEAQ (reference sequence). V shed 3 bases, J shed 4 bases, and the junction held 10 bases outside the gene matches. The CDR3 has 16 residues. Researchers attached unique molecular identifiers to individual cDNA molecules. TCRdb passed the 5' RACE reads through MiXCR, listing each CDR3 protein once. The sample carries some 89,000 distinct CDR3 sequences, 11% recorded once. The chain carries TRBV7-9 and TRBJ2-7, with 9 bases aligning to TRBD1. The input for sequencing was whole blood, taken at baseline. This sequence originates from an adult who was a healthcare worker with PCR-confirmed SARS-CoV-2 infection or an uninfected control (not recorded which). In nucleotides, the CDR3 is TGTGCCAGCAGCTTCCTTCCGGGACAGGGACCATACGAGCAGTACTTC. It codes for CASSFLPGQGPYEQYF. The full variable domain, completed using reference TRBV7-9 and TRBJ2-7, is DTGVSQNPRHKITKRGQNVTFRCDPISEHNRLYWYRQTLGQGPEFLTYFQNEAQLEKSRLLSDRFSAERPKGSFSTLEIQRTEQGDSAMYLCASSFLPGQGPYEQYFGPGTRLTVT.